The sequence of this TCR beta chain was determined in a study of Ad26.COV2.S vaccination and SARS-CoV-2 variants. For the study at large: The donor belonged to the COV1001 Ad26.COV2.S trial arm.

Trimming removed 8 bases at V and 0 bases at J, with 14 bases between. The CDR3 spans 14 residues. Per the germline V gene, CDR1 is MNHEY and CDR2 is SVGAGI. Produced via immunoSEQ multiplex PCR; TCRdb's table is partial and in-frame only. There are a few hundred thousand clones in the sample; approximately 89% occur only once, and about 2% lies in the top ten. Treatment given: over 15 received Ad26.COV2.S at low or high dose, single or two shots; 5 received placebo; per-sample allocation not given. The study sampled participants on day 63 after the first vaccine or placebo injection. This chain links TRBV6-5 with TRBJ2-7; D remains unclear. The sequencing used peripheral blood, collected in a trial of Ad26.COV2.S vaccine versus placebo. This sequence was found in a person between 18 and 60 years old who received the Ad26.COV2.S COVID-19 vaccine or a placebo. CDR3 DNA: TGTGCCAGCTCCCCTCTGGGGAACTCCTACGAGCAGTACTTC. Amino acids: CASSPLGNSYEQYF.